The 5 T cell receptor beta chains listed next were all sequenced from one sample in a study of blood T cell repertoires in COVID-19. Sequencing used immunoSEQ multiplex PCR; TCRdb keeps in-frame clones, though not all of them. The data contain 90,000 to 150,000 clones, about 84% of them singletons. The sequencing input was peripheral blood. These receptors were collected from a man in his 60s with acute or convalescent COVID-19.

The chain employs TRBV18 and TRBJ1-1; TRBD1 aligns across 8 bases. Trimming removed 1 base from V and 7 bases from J; junction bases left unmatched: 5. Germline CDR1 KGHSH, CDR2 LQKENI. The CDR3 spans 14 residues. CDR3: CASSPRQGTDEAFF. CDR3 nucleotides: TGTGCCAGCTCACCACGACAGGGGACAGATGAAGCTTTCTTT.

In this sample, this clone turned up once. The chain has TRBV28 and TRBJ2-5; 10 bases agree with TRBD1. CDR1 is MDHEN and CDR2 is SYDVKM in the germline V gene. This CDR3 contains 16 residues. J was trimmed by 1 base and V by 5 bases; bases with no gene match: 7. CDR3 loop: CASSTRRTGGQETQYF. CDR3 bases: TGTGCCAGCAGTACCCGCAGGACAGGGGGCCAAGAGACCCAGTACTTC.

This clone was seen just once. The chain is built from TRBV24-1 and TRBJ2-5; D gene unclear. The CDR3 runs 15 residues. The ends were cut back, 3 bases at V and 2 bases at J, with 12 bases in the middle. The germline V gene encodes CDR1 KGHDR and CDR2 SFDVKD. DNA of the CDR3: TGTGCCACCAGTGATCCCGTGGGCATGCAAGAGACCCAGTACTTC. Its translation: CATSDPVGMQETQYF.

The chain joins TRBV10-1 to TRBJ2-5; 9 nucleotides agree with TRBD2. The trim removed 0 bases at V and 6 bases at J, leaving 8 bases unmatched. This CDR3 contains 16 residues. CDR1 is WNHNN and CDR2 is SYGVQD in the germline V gene (reference sequence). In DNA, the CDR3 is TGCGCCAGCAGTGAGTCGGGCGGGAGGGTTGGAAAGACCCAGTACTTC. Translation: CASSESGGRVGKTQYF.

The chain has TRBV28 and TRBJ2-7; D perhaps matches TRBD2 (5 bases). The CDR3 has 15 residues. Germline CDR1 reads MDHEN; CDR2 reads SYDVKM. V was cut by 2 bases and J by 2 bases, with 13 bases left in between. The CDR3 DNA reads as TGTGCCAGCAGTTTAAATCGAGGGTTTGCCTACGAGCAGTACTTC. Its protein product is CASSLNRGFAYEQYF.